This TCR beta chain was recorded in a study of beta chain features in type 1 diabetes. Study findings and constraints: Shortening that was moderate but significant affected the TCRB CDR3s of Type 1 diabetes patients in all four CD4+ subsets. Type 1 diabetes patients had VDJ junctions that carried fewer insertions and more deletions.

Isolated RNA was reverse transcribed in full, so expressed TCRB transcripts were sequenced. Profiling relied on immunoSEQ multiplex PCR, and the TCRdb table lists in-frame clones only, not all of them. The table includes 160,000 or so clones, around 10% detected once. Note on this clone: Its antigen is not identified.

Sorting based on CD45RO/CCR7/CD25/CD127/CD95/CD27 separated CD4+ naive, central memory, regulatory and stem cell-like memory cells. Populations obtained by sorting all exceeded 95% purity. The CDR3 runs to 14 residues. V was pared by 2 bases and J by 3 bases, with 10 bases between. The germline gives CDR1 LGHNA, CDR2 YNFKEQ. V is TRBV4-2 and J is TRBJ1-1; D gene unclear. Sequencing was carried out using central memory CD4+ T cells from blood. This receptor was obtained from a man aged 18 to 29 in good health. The CDR3 sequence is CASSQPGPDTEAFF. The CDR3, as DNA: TGTGCCAGCAGCCAACCGGGTCCGGACACTGAAGCTTTCTTT.